This T cell receptor (beta chain) was sequenced during a study of T cell responses to AZD1222 COVID-19 vaccine. Broader study findings: Mostly white British, mostly female donors; authors suggested clonal diversity may be underestimated. Sampling that yielded the repertoires occurred only after the peak T cell response.

Trimming left V 2 bases short and J 1 base short, with 12 bases between. Per germline, CDR1 SGHTS and CDR2 YDEGEE. This CDR3 has 15 amino acids. Profiled with immunoSEQ multiplex PCR; TCRdb holds only in-frame clones, not every one. The sample includes over 100,000 clones, about 90% seen only once; the top ten take roughly 4.5%. This clone appeared a single time. As yet, its antigen is unknown. This chain links TRBV5-8 with TRBJ1-1, with D unresolved. Sequences were derived from peripheral blood, sampled 28 days after the second AZD1222 dose. The TCR originated in an adult who received the AZD1222 COVID-19 vaccine. The DNA of the CDR3 is TGTGCCAGCAGCTTCCGCCACGGAGGGAACACTGAAGCTTTCTTT. It specifies CASSFRHGGNTEAFF.